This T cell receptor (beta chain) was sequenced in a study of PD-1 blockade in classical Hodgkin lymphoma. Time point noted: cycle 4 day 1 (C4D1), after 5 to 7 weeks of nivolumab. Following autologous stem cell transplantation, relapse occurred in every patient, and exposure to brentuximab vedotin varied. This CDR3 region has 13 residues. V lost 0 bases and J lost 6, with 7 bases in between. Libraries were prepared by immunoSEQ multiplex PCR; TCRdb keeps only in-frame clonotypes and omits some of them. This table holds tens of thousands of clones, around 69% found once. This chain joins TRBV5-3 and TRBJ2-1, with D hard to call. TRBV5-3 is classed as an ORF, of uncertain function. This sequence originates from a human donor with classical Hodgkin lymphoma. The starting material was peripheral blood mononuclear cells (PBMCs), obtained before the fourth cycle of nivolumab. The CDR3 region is CARSLETVNEQFF. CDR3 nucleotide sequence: TGTGCCAGAAGCTTGGAAACTGTCAATGAGCAGTTCTTC.